The subject of this entry is one T cell receptor (beta chain). What antigen it recognizes has not been identified. No much larger clone exists at a distance of one base, and base qualities are not known. The time point label here, explained by the study, means: after dendritic cell vaccination, including at tumor progression/relapse. Selection of patients required sufficient residual fresh-frozen tumor tissue and over two years of available survival data. Molecular status otherwise varied across the glioblastoma patients, but none of them carried an isocitrate dehydrogenase mutation. PBMC were collected before vaccination, two weeks after the third vaccination, and at tumor progression when it occurred. The Qiagen DNeasy Blood extraction Kit was used for extraction of genomic DNA. These data are taken from a study of glioma-infiltrating T cells after dendritic cell vaccination (TCRdb year 2016). Broadly, across the study: The cohort included 15 or so glioblastoma patients drawn from Phase I and II dendritic cell vaccination trials, of whom 9 were newly diagnosed and 6 had recurrent disease. Between the early 2000s and the early 2010s, patients were given autologous tumor lysate-pulsed dendritic cell vaccination. Survival after dendritic cell vaccination was correlated with TCR sequencing metrics, including TIL content and tumor-blood repertoire overlap. The vaccine was prepared from monocyte-derived dendritic cells that were cultured for seven days with IL-4 and GM-CSF and then pulsed overnight with autologous tumor lysate. Tumor-infiltrating lymphocyte content was quantified and tumor and blood repertoires were compared in dendritic cell-vaccinated glioblastoma patients by deep sequencing of TCR beta CDR3 regions. Each patient got three intradermal injections of the dendritic cell vaccine, spaced at biweekly intervals, in the arm below the axilla.

The immunoSEQ assay amplified TCRB CDR3 regions from 2 micrograms of genomic DNA, or from all available DNA when less than that amount was available. Multiplex PCR used 60 forward primers for TCR V beta segments and 13 reverse primers for J beta segments. Synthetic control templates were spiked into each sample at limiting dilution to estimate reads per starting template. The Illumina HiSeq System generated 87 bp sequencing reads. As for the original processing: PCR and sequencing errors were removed by merging closely related sequences with a nearest neighbor algorithm. TCR overlap was defined as the percentage of unique tumor TCR beta sequences that were also found in the peripheral blood of the same patient. The immuneACCESS repertoire file appears here via TCRdb, limited to in-frame rearrangements. These files lack a portion of the clones; in checked studies, under half of the deficit traces to unresolved V genes, and the cause of the others is not known. V and J calls and clone size are as listed in that table; D and trimming were resolved from the DNA. The sample table holds tens of thousands of clones, of which 85% were seen once. Around 9.3% of the sample is in the top ten clones.

General study outcomes and caveats: No direct relationship between TCR clonality and survival was found, suggesting a diverse polyclonal response may matter. Longer time to progression and overall survival after dendritic cell vaccination were predicted by higher estimated pretreatment TIL content. The cohort was small and heterogeneous, and full blood and tumor sets were available for few patients, with initial-recurrent tumor pairs available for even fewer patients. The three-group TCR overlap response model was characterized as speculative, and prospective validation of the model was stated to be required.

For CDR1 and CDR2, the germline V gene lists LGHNA and YNFKEQ. V was cut back by 0 bases and J by 4 bases, leaving a gap of 19 bases between them. The CDR3 goes from the cysteine to the phenylalanine over 18 residues. This entry keeps only the CDR3 DNA: 54 bases, framed from base 1. This chain is built from TRBV4-2 and TRBJ2-1, with a tentative D gene TRBD2 over 6 matching bases. The TCR originated in a human donor with glioblastoma. Sequences were derived from blood, sampled after dendritic cell vaccination. The CDR3 region: CASSQDYRASGRYNEQFF. The nucleotides read TGTGCCAGCAGCCAAGATTATAGAGCCAGCGGGCGGTACAATGAGCAGTTCTTC.